A selection of T cell receptor beta chains follows, all from one sample in a study of blood T cell repertoires in COVID-19. Assay used: immunoSEQ multiplex PCR; TCRdb lists only in-frame clones, some missing. Among 120,000 or so clones listed, 86% were seen once. Sample: peripheral blood. These receptors were collected from a man aged 65-85 years who had recovered from COVID-19. The conserved cysteine and the conserved F or W are not part of the CDR3 here. Each record gives: clone size, V gene, D gene, CDR3 protein. D genes are given only for firm matches. Part of the rows lack a size; the others show once, few, many or a class for expanded clones.

abundance: few
v_gene: TRBV2
d_gene: -
CDR3aa: ASRRSGREAF

abundance: -
v_gene: TRBV5-1
d_gene: -
CDR3aa: ASRPRAGGTGANVLT

abundance: once
v_gene: TRBV18
d_gene: -
CDR3aa: ASEGGNTDTQY

abundance: -
v_gene: TRBV28
d_gene: TRBD1
CDR3aa: ASSLGGTGVEKLF

abundance: -
v_gene: TRBV29-1
d_gene: TRBD2
CDR3aa: SARAGNTGELF

abundance: -
v_gene: TRBV9
d_gene: TRBD1
CDR3aa: ASSTRQGANGYT

abundance: -
v_gene: TRBV9
d_gene: TRBD2
CDR3aa: ASSVGLAGERETQY

abundance: -
v_gene: TRBV19
d_gene: TRBD1
CDR3aa: ASTTGQGYVSYNEQF

abundance: -
v_gene: TRBV7-2
d_gene: TRBD1
CDR3aa: ASSLVGGQGNQPQH

abundance: -
v_gene: TRBV6-2/TRBV6-3
d_gene: -
CDR3aa: ASSWKGDYGYT

abundance: -
v_gene: TRBV29-1
d_gene: -
CDR3aa: SVQGGGALFSEQY

abundance: -
v_gene: TRBV12-3/TRBV12-4
d_gene: TRBD1
CDR3aa: ASSPGGYGYT

abundance: -
v_gene: TRBV5-4
d_gene: -
CDR3aa: ASSLTTGINEKLF

abundance: -
v_gene: TRBV15
d_gene: TRBD1
CDR3aa: ATSGQVNTEAF

abundance: -
v_gene: TRBV4-2
d_gene: -
CDR3aa: ASSQAQVPGIRGEKLF

abundance: -
v_gene: TRBV6-1
d_gene: -
CDR3aa: ASSEAGVNYGYT

abundance: -
v_gene: TRBV6-6
d_gene: TRBD2
CDR3aa: ASSRRLAGAHFTDTQY

abundance: -
v_gene: TRBV5-1
d_gene: -
CDR3aa: ASSFREVSPLH

abundance: -
v_gene: TRBV5-1
d_gene: TRBD1
CDR3aa: ASSPNPDRVREKLF

abundance: -
v_gene: TRBV9
d_gene: -
CDR3aa: ASSGRDYNEKLF

abundance: -
v_gene: TRBV5-1
d_gene: TRBD1
CDR3aa: ASSLEQGERPAKNIQY

abundance: -
v_gene: TRBV10-2
d_gene: TRBD2
CDR3aa: ASSEGLAPFEQF